These 9 T cell receptor beta chains were all obtained from the same sample, sequenced in a study of blood T cell dynamics during melanoma immunotherapy. Time point defined: week 3, after first cycle of checkpoint inhibitor. Here immunoSEQ multiplex PCR was the method, and the copy in TCRdb shows in-frame clones only, minus some. The sample records roughly 10,000 clones, more than 70% being singletons. The sample in question was blood, obtained from a patient treated with checkpoint blockade. These receptors were obtained from a human donor with melanoma.

This clone was recorded only once. The chain joins TRBV7-9 to TRBJ2-3, with 10 bases identical to TRBD1. Germline V gene sequence: CDR1 SEHNR, CDR2 FQNEAQ (reference sequence). The length of the CDR3 is 16 residues. The junction had 8 bases not matched to a gene; V was cut back by 6 bases and J by 2 bases. CDR3 nucleotide sequence: TGTGCCAGCAGTCTCCGCGGGACAGGGGACACAGATACGCAGTATTTT. This gives the protein CASSLRGTGDTDTQYF.

The genes are TRBV14 and TRBJ2-5; D is undetermined. Germline V gives CDR1 SGHDN, CDR2 FVKESK. This CDR3 is 14 amino acids long. V was cut by 1 base and J by 4 bases, with 10 bases left in between. CDR3 nucleotide sequence: TGTGCCAGCAGCCAAGTTGGGGTGGGAGAGACCCAGTACTTC. Its translation: CASSQVGVGETQYF.

The rearrangement links TRBV5-4 to TRBJ1-6; TRBD1 agrees at 8 bases. The CDR3 runs 14 residues. Germline trimming cut 4 bases from V and 6 bases from J; bases unmatched to any gene: 3. Germline CDR1 is SGHNT and CDR2 is YYREEE (reference sequence). Here the CDR3 DNA reads TGTGCCAGCAGCCTCGGACAGGGTAATTCACCCCTCCACTTT. As protein: CASSLGQGNSPLHF.

The CDR3 nucleotides are TGCGCCAGCAGGGAAGGACACGAGCAGTACTTC. Translation: CASREGHEQYF. This sequence joins TRBV5-1 and TRBJ2-7, with unresolved D. The germline gives CDR1 SGHRS, CDR2 YFSETQ. Trimming removed 5 bases from V and 5 bases from J, with 8 bases in between. The CDR3 runs to 11 residues.

The J gene is TRBJ2-3, the V gene TRBV20-1; no clear D gene. Germline V gene sequence: CDR1 DFQATT, CDR2 SNEGSKA (reference sequence). There are 11 residues in the CDR3. V was trimmed by 5 bases and J by 4 bases, leaving 7 bases between them. CDR3 region: CSALKADTQYF. The CDR3 DNA sequence: TGCAGTGCTCTTAAGGCAGATACGCAGTATTTT.

This chain joins TRBV9 and TRBJ2-5; D unresolved. CDR3 length: 14 residues. Germline CDR1 reads SGDLS; CDR2 reads YYNGEE. Deletions cut 0 bases from V and 2 bases from J, with 8 bases between. The CDR3 DNA reads TGTGCCAGCAGCGTAGGCCCCGCACAAGAGACCCAGTACTTC. The encoded protein is CASSVGPAQETQYF.

The CDR3 sequence is CASSLDRVGVYGYTF. CDR3 in DNA: TGTGCCAGCAGCCTCGACAGGGTAGGAGTCTATGGCTACACCTTC. The chain is built from TRBV11-1 and TRBJ1-2; 7 nucleotides line up with TRBD1. Germline CDR1 and CDR2: SGHAT and FQDESV (reference sequence). The ends lost 5 bases at V and 4 bases at J; junction bases unmatched: 10. The CDR3 contains 15 residues.

The chain has TRBV7-2 and TRBJ1-1; 9 nucleotides align to TRBD1. Germline assignment: CDR1 SGHTA and CDR2 FQGNSA. The CDR3 consists of 15 residues. After removal of 4 bases from V and 2 bases from J, the junction contained 5 bases not matched to a gene. CDR3 DNA sequence: TGTGCCAGCAGCTCCCACAGGGGGCCCAACACTGAAGCTTTCTTT. Protein: CASSSHRGPNTEAFF. Looking up the rest from reference TRBV7-2 and TRBJ1-1 gives the full variable domain: GAGVSQSPSNKVTEKGKDVELRCDPISGHTALYWYRQSLGQGLEFLIYFQGNSAPDKSGLPSDRFSAERTGGSVSTLTIQRTQQEDSAVYLCASSSHRGPNTEAFFGQGTRLTVV.

The V call is TRBV7-2, the J call TRBJ2-5; no clear D gene. CDR1 is SGHTA and CDR2 is FQGNSA in the germline V gene. V was clipped by 6 bases and J by 5 bases, with 16 bases between them. The CDR3 extends over 14 amino acids. In DNA form, the CDR3 reads TGTGCCAGCAGTTCTAGGGCCCTGGGGGAGACCCAGTACTTC. This translates into CASSSRALGETQYF.